Below, 5 T cell receptor beta chains from the same sample are listed, as sequenced in a study of cytomegalovirus exposure and HLA in healthy donors (dated by TCRdb to the late 2010s). The method behind the library was the immunoSEQ multiplex PCR assay. Sourced from immuneACCESS, this table was stored by TCRdb with only in-frame sequences that have V and J called. A share of the clones is absent; for the studies checked, an unresolved V gene accounts for under half, and the remainder has no known explanation. The sample records about 330,000 clones, 86% of which are singletons. The ten largest clones take up 0.75% to 0.85% of the sample. Sequenced: PBMCs. These receptors all come from a woman in her late teens or twenties in good health and CMV-seronegative.

The chain recombines TRBV7-2 with TRBJ2-7; possibly TRBD1 for D (6 bases). Germline assignment: CDR1 SGHTA and CDR2 FQGNSA. The CDR3 is 12 residues long. V was trimmed by 5 bases and J by 2 bases, leaving 7 bases between them. The CDR3 DNA sequence: TGTGCCAGCAGCCGGGACACCTACGAGCAGTACTTC. Translation gives CASSRDTYEQYF.

V gene TRBV18 combines with J gene TRBJ1-2; the D gene is possibly TRBD1 (5 bases). Trimming left V 5 bases short and J 0 bases short, with 7 bases between. The CDR3 contains 13 residues. Germline V lookup: CDR1 KGHSH, CDR2 LQKENI. CDR3 sequence (DNA): TGTGCCAGCTCAGCAGGGCCTAACTATGGCTACACCTTC. The encoded protein is CASSAGPNYGYTF.

A single count supports this clone. The junction shows a germline mismatch at one end, possibly a read error. The chain is built from TRBV6-5 and TRBJ2-1; D possibly corresponds to TRBD2 (6 bases). The CDR3 has 14 amino acids. Looked up from germline, CDR1 is MNHEY and CDR2 is SVGAGI. As DNA, the CDR3 is TGTGCGAGCACTGGGGGGTTCCCCTACAATGAGCAGTTCTTC. Residues: CASTGGFPYNEQFF.

This clone was seen only once. The chain employs TRBV6-6 and TRBJ2-7; 13 nucleotides match TRBD2. The CDR3 consists of 15 residues. Germline assignment: CDR1 MNHNY and CDR2 SVGAGI (reference sequence). Germline trimming cut 5 bases from V and 5 bases from J; bases unmatched to any gene: 6. The CDR3 is CASSDGLAGVNEQYF. For the CDR3, the DNA is TGTGCCAGCAGTGATGGACTAGCGGGAGTAAACGAGCAGTACTTC.

The V call is TRBV6-5, the J call TRBJ2-7; D gene ambiguous. This CDR3 is 14 amino acids long. CDR1 is MNHEY and CDR2 is SVGAGI in the germline V gene. Trimming stripped 2 bases from V and 0 bases from J, with 8 bases between. The CDR3 bases are TGTGCCAGCAGTTACCCCCCAGTCTCCTACGAGCAGTACTTC. Encoded protein: CASSYPPVSYEQYF.